One and the same sample provided the 18 T cell receptor beta chains below, sequenced in a study of OX40 agonist ivuxolimab in advanced cancers. Method: immunoSEQ multiplex PCR; TCRdb's copy keeps in-frame clones and lacks some. The table includes 57,000 or so clones, around 83% detected once. The sample consisted of CD4+ or CD8+ T cells sorted from blood, taken in a trial of the OX40 agonist ivuxolimab. These receptors originate from an adult with an advanced solid tumor such as melanoma, head and neck, liver or kidney cancer.

This clone was counted between two and nine times. The chain carries TRBV7-2 and TRBJ2-3, with D tentatively TRBD1 (6 bases). Trimming removed 10 bases from V and 4 bases from J, with 15 bases in between. Germline V CDR1 and CDR2: SGHTA, FQGNSA. The CDR3 extends over 13 amino acids. DNA for the CDR3: TGTGCCACCGAGGGGGTTTGGGCAGATACGCAGTATTTT. This gives the protein CATEGVWADTQYF.

This clone was detected a few times. This chain uses TRBV5-6 with TRBJ2-1; D remains ambiguous. V lost 1 base, J lost 10 bases, and 9 bases lay in between. The germline gives CDR1 SGHDT, CDR2 YYEEEE. This CDR3 is 12 amino acids long. The CDR3 region is CASSLQVTEQFF. The CDR3 nucleotides are TGTGCCAGCAGCTTGCAAGTAACGGAGCAGTTCTTC.

The chain joins TRBV9 to TRBJ2-7; TRBD2 matches 12 bases. With 3 bases clipped from V and 2 bases from J, the junction kept 3 bases outside the gene matches. Looked up from germline, CDR1 is SGDLS and CDR2 is YYNGEE. The CDR3 sequence is 15 residues long. The CDR3, as DNA: TGTGCCAGCAGCGCCCTAGCGGGAGGGCCCTACGAGCAGTACTTC. Protein product: CASSALAGGPYEQYF.

The chain uses TRBV14 and TRBJ2-7; D may be TRBD2 (6 bases). V was clipped by 4 bases and J by 3 bases, with 10 bases between them. This CDR3 contains 13 residues. Germline V gene lookup returns CDR1 SGHDN and CDR2 FVKESK. This chain's CDR3 is CASSRDSYYEQYF. CDR3 nucleotides: TGTGCCAGCAGCCGGGACTCATACTACGAGCAGTACTTC.

This chain links TRBV18 with TRBJ2-7, with 8 bases lining up with TRBD1. The CDR3 extends over 15 amino acids. J gave up 5 bases and V 6 bases, and 12 bases lay outside the gene matches. Germline V gives CDR1 KGHSH, CDR2 LQKENI. The CDR3 DNA reads TGTGCCAGCTCGCCTTTTCTTCAGGGGGCGAACGAGCAGTACTTC. Its translation is CASSPFLQGANEQYF.

The rearrangement joins TRBV21-1 to TRBJ2-1; TRBD1 is taken as the D call from the table, unchecked against the DNA. TRBV21-1 is a documented pseudogene. The CDR3 is made up of 16 amino acids. The CDR3 loop is CASNPRSGQGYNEQFF. The CDR3 DNA sequence: TGTGCCAGCAACCCACGGTCGGGACAGGGCTACAATGAGCAGTTCTTC.

This chain joins TRBV28 and TRBJ1-6; possibly TRBD1 for D (5 bases). With 4 bases removed from V and 13 bases from J, the gap between germline ends came to 17 bases. The CDR3 has 14 amino acids. Germline assignment: CDR1 MDHEN and CDR2 SYDVKM. The CDR3 bases are TGTGCCAGCAGTTATCCACAGGAACATCGGCCCCTCCACTTT. This codes for CASSYPQEHRPLHF.

This clone occurred once. The chain has TRBV30 and TRBJ1-1; D may be TRBD1 (6 bases). This CDR3 comprises 15 residues. V was shortened by 2 bases and J by 5 bases, with 18 bases between the two germline ends. The germline V gene has CDR1 GTSNPN and CDR2 SVGIG (reference sequence). The CDR3 is CAWSLRLGGGTEAFF. CDR3 sequence (DNA): TGTGCCTGGAGTTTGCGTTTAGGGGGTGGAACTGAAGCTTTCTTT.

The gene calls are TRBV6-6 and TRBJ2-3, with D possibly being TRBD2 (6 bases). CDR3 length: 14 residues. Germline loops: CDR1 MNHNY, CDR2 SVGAGI (reference sequence). V was shortened by 6 bases and J by 1 base, with 11 bases between the two germline ends. CDR3 DNA sequence: TGTGCCAGCAGGACTAGTTCTGGCACAGATACGCAGTATTTT. This translates into CASRTSSGTDTQYF.

The J gene is TRBJ1-1, the V gene TRBV7-3, with TRBD1 identical over 7 bases. Per the germline V gene, CDR1 is SGHTA and CDR2 is FQGTGA. Germline trimming cut 4 bases from V and 4 bases from J; bases unmatched to any gene: 6. The CDR3 covers 14 residues. The CDR3 is CASSSTGEVTEAFF. CDR3 nucleotide sequence: TGTGCCAGCAGCTCAACAGGGGAAGTCACTGAAGCTTTCTTT.

The chain uses TRBV4-1 and TRBJ2-5; D uncertain. The J call may be wrong; the DNA end is better matched by TRBJ2-7. This CDR3 has 15 residues. Germline V lookup: CDR1 MGHRA, CDR2 YSYEKL. CDR3: CASSQGQAPTYEQYF. Written as DNA, the CDR3 is TGCGCCAGCAGCCAAGGTCAAGCCCCTACCTACGAGCAGTACTTC.

The rearrangement joins TRBV4-2 to TRBJ1-2; 10 nucleotides line up with TRBD1. Trimming cost V 0 bases and J 7 bases; bases outside gene matches: 8. Germline V CDR1 and CDR2: LGHNA, YNFKEQ. CDR3 length: 16 amino acids. CDR3 nucleotide sequence: TGTGCCAGCAGCCAAGATTTGACAGGGGGCGGTGTTGGCTACACCTTC. Translating gives CASSQDLTGGGVGYTF.

The rearrangement joins TRBV11-3 to TRBJ2-1; no firm D call. CDR3 length equals 13 residues. Germline V lookup: CDR1 SGHNT, CDR2 YENEEA. Trimming took 4 bases from V and 9 from J, leaving 13 bases between them. The CDR3 spells CASSSGPVGEQFF. The CDR3 bases are TGTGCCAGCAGCTCCGGGCCGGTGGGTGAGCAGTTCTTC.

The V call is TRBV5-4, the J call TRBJ2-2, with TRBD2 matching over 8 bases. Germline-derived CDR1 and CDR2 are SGHNT and YYREEE (reference sequence). V lost 0 bases, J lost 11 bases, and 3 bases stayed unmatched. CDR3 size: 13 residues. CDR3 sequence reads: CASSLGAGDELFF. The CDR3 DNA follows: TGTGCCAGCAGCTTGGGAGCGGGAGATGAGCTGTTTTTT.

The gene calls are TRBV4-1 and TRBJ2-5; TRBD1 matches at 7 bases. Judging by the DNA end, TRBJ2-7 fits better; the J call may be wrong. The CDR3 runs 13 residues. CDR1 MGHRA and CDR2 YSYEKL come from the germline V gene. The CDR3 region has the DNA TGCGCCAGCAGCACGGGACAGACCTACGAGCAGTACTTC. This codes for CASSTGQTYEQYF.

The V and J genes are TRBV11-3 and TRBJ2-1, with 10 positions matching TRBD2. V lost 8 bases to trimming and J lost 8 bases; unmatched junction nucleotides: 12. The germline CDR1 and CDR2 sequences are SGHNT and YENEEA. This CDR3 spans 15 amino acids. Here the CDR3 reads CASARGAGGVDEQFF. The CDR3 DNA follows: TGTGCCAGCGCCCGGGGAGCGGGAGGGGTAGATGAGCAGTTCTTC. Combining the CDR3 with reference TRBV11-3 and TRBJ2-1 gives the whole variable domain EAGVVQSPRYKIIEKKQPVAFWCNPISGHNTLYWYLQNLGQGPELLIRYENEEAVDDSQLPKDRFSAERLKGVDSTLKIQPAELGDSAVYLCASARGAGGVDEQFFGPGTRLTVL.

The V gene is TRBV9, the J gene TRBJ1-2; D is ambiguous. Looked up from germline, CDR1 is SGDLS and CDR2 is YYNGEE. There are 13 residues in the CDR3. Deletions cut 3 bases from V and 4 bases from J, with 10 bases between. CDR3 DNA sequence: TGTGCCAGCAGCGGCTTCGGCGGCTATGGCTACACCTTC. This gives the protein CASSGFGGYGYTF.

This chain links TRBV19 with TRBJ1-5; no clear D gene. CDR1 and CDR2 from the germline V gene are LNHDA and SQIVND (reference sequence). The CDR3 loop spans 13 amino acids. V was cut by 3 bases and J by 8 bases, with 11 bases left in between. DNA of the CDR3: TGTGCCAGTAGTATCGCCCTTGGAGAGCCCCAGCATTTT. Residues: CASSIALGEPQHF. The variable domain in full, with the rest retrieved from reference TRBV19 and TRBJ1-5, is DGGITQSPKYLFRKEGQNVTLSCEQNLNHDAMYWYRQDPGQGLRLIYYSQIVNDFQKGDIAEGYSVSREKKESFPLTVTSAQKNPTAFYLCASSIALGEPQHFGDGTRLSIL.